This TCR beta chain was retrieved from a study of T-cell memory formation after mild COVID-19. Broader study findings: Contracting clones from day 15 to 85 showed balanced CD4/CD8; later expanders favored CD4+.

This clonotype has only a few counts. The target antigen is unknown. The V end was cut by 3 bases, the J end by 3 bases, with 11 bases between. The CDR3 is made up of 14 amino acids. Germline V gene sequence: CDR1 MGHDK, CDR2 SYGVNS. One entry per CDR3 protein results from TCRdb running MiXCR on the 5' RACE reads. The sample holds roughly 600,000 distinct CDR3 sequences; over 15% are singletons and the top ten take 12%. This clonotype was sampled from an adult woman who had mild COVID-19 (a few samples of this study predate the infection). Cell type and time point are not known. The sample was PBMCs or a T cell subset sorted from them (not recorded which). This chain uses TRBV25-1 with TRBJ1-2; D is uncertain. CDR3 in DNA: TGTGCCAGCAGTGATTACCCCTCCGACTATGGCTACACCTTC. Amino acids: CASSDYPSDYGYTF.